This T cell receptor beta chain was captured by sequencing in a study of cytomegalovirus exposure and HLA in healthy donors. Broader study findings: In a later analysis, donors in an Asian-associated ancestry cluster reportedly had fewer N-insertions in productive TCRs than the cohort mean.

In the case of this clone: Its antigen remains unknown.

60 Vbeta and 13 Jbeta primers were used in PCR. Using immunoSEQ multiplex PCR, the repertoire was profiled, and TCRdb retains in-frame clones only, with some absent. The sample records some 120,000 clones, 70% to 80% being singletons. Germline V gene data show CDR1 as SQVTM and CDR2 as ANQGSEA. Losses at the gene ends were 6 bases for V and 5 bases for J; bases not matched to a gene: 11. The CDR3 extends over 14 amino acids. The sequence came from a man aged 35 to 55 in good health and CMV-seronegative. The chain carries TRBV29-1 and TRBJ2-7; the match to TRBD1 covers 9 bases. The sample taken for sequencing was PBMCs. The CDR3 loop reads CSVSLGTGNNEQYF. CDR3 DNA sequence: TGCAGCGTCTCCCTCGGGACAGGGAACAACGAGCAGTACTTC.